This note documents a single T cell receptor (beta chain) sequence. Its target is unknown. This sample was taken from a study of identical twins. General observations from the study: Conclusions leaned on cross-sectional statistical analysis and did not track the same donors over time. Among monozygotic twins, out-of-frame TCR alpha sharing exceeded what models predicted. Abundant beta clonotypes from cord blood bore fewer insertions; memory repertoires lacked this pattern.

The CDR3 has 21 amino acids. The germline gives CDR1 LGHDT, CDR2 YNNKEL (reference sequence). Trimming at V came to 2 bases and at J to 0 bases, leaving 16 bases not matched to a gene. TCRdb called the 5' RACE reads again in MiXCR, with one record for every CDR3 protein. Counted here are 300,000 to 350,000 distinct CDR3 sequences, about 12% occurring once; the ten biggest clones make up around 6.9%. The same specimen was also included in a second study, on yellow fever vaccine responses in identical twins.

The specimen sequenced was CD8+ T cells sorted from blood. The rearrangement joins TRBV3-1 to TRBJ2-1, with TRBD2 identical over 10 bases. This clonotype was sampled from a woman aged 18-29 years in good health. For the CDR3, the DNA is TGTGCCAGCAGCCAATCTCTAGCACGAGGGAGCGGGAGGGGCTCCTACAATGAGCAGTTCTTC. It yields the protein CASSQSLARGSGRGSYNEQFF.